This TCR beta chain was sequenced during a study of blood T cell repertoires in COVID-19. Turning to the study itself: Specimens from acute and convalescent COVID-19 originated in the United States, Italy and Spain.

Assay: immunoSEQ multiplex PCR; the TCRdb copy retains only in-frame clones and omits some. The sample lists tens of thousands of clones, 85% to 90% occurring once. V gave up 4 bases and J gave up 2 bases; unmatched junction bases: 4. Germline CDR1 is MNHEY and CDR2 is SVGEGT. The CDR3 contains 15 residues. The origin of this receptor is an older man with acute or convalescent COVID-19. The sequencing sample was made of peripheral blood. The J gene is TRBJ1-5, the V gene TRBV6-2 or TRBV6-3; 8 nucleotides agree with TRBD1. CDR3 sequence (DNA): TGTGCCAGCAGTTTATTGGGACAGGGCAATCAGCCCCAGCATTTT. Residues: CASSLLGQGNQPQHF.